This TCR beta chain was sequenced in a study of T-cell reconstitution after alpha-beta-depleted transplantation in children. Findings and caveats of the study: Newly generated T cells supplied most T-cell counts and diversity one year post-transplant. As was reported, about two months after transplant, alpha-beta T cells came from several hundred expanded graft clones. Surviving recipient T cells and thymic progenitors underlay high day-60 TCRbeta diversity in some patients.

TCRbeta library construction was performed incorporating unique molecular identifiers. TCRdb re-called the PCR reads through MiXCR, storing one row per CDR3 protein. This repertoire shows approximately 650,000 distinct CDR3 sequences, around 13% found once; its top ten account for roughly 0.77%. As regards this clonotype: What it binds is unknown.

Germline CDR1 reads LGHDT; CDR2 reads YNNKEL (reference sequence). V was clipped by 0 bases and J by 7 bases, with 19 bases between them. The CDR3 runs 17 residues. This TCR was sampled from a girl aged 2-15 years with congenital amegakaryocytic thrombocytopenia, due to receive a stem cell transplant. This chain links TRBV3-1 with TRBJ2-1; a weak D match, TRBD2 (5 bases). The sequencing here drew on PBMCs, taken before TCRalphabeta/CD19-depleted stem cell transplant. CDR3 amino acids: CASSQDFGGLRVNEQFF. CDR3 in DNA: TGTGCCAGCAGCCAAGATTTCGGAGGCCTCCGAGTGAATGAGCAGTTCTTC.